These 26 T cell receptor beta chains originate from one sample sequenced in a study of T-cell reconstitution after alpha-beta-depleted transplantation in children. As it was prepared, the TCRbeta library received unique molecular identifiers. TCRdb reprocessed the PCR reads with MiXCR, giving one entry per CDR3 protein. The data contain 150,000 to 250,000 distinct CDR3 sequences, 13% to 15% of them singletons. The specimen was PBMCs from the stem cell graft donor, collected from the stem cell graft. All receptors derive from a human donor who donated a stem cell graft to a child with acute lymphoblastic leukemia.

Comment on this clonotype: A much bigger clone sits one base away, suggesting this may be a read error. The CDR3: CASSLVRTWGTATQYF. Written as DNA, the CDR3 is TGTGCCAGCAGCTTAGTGAGGACATGGGGCACAGCTACGCAGTATTTT. The chain couples TRBV7-2 to TRBJ2-3, with D possibly being TRBD1 (5 bases). CDR1 SGHTA and CDR2 FQGNSA come from the germline V gene. This CDR3 has 16 residues.

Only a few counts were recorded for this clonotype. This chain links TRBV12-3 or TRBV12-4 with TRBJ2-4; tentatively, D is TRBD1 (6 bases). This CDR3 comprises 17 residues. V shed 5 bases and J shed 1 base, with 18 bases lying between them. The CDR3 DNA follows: TGTGCCAGCAGTCCGGCCACAGGGACCCTGGCCAAAAACATTCAGTACTTC. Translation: CASSPATGTLAKNIQYF.

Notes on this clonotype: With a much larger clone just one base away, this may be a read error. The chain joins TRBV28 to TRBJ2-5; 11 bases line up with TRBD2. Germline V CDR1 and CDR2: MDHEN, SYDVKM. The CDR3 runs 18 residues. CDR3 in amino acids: CASILGELAGDLQETQYF. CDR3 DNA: TGTGCCAGCATTTTAGGGGAACTAGCGGGGGACCTCCAAGAGACCCAGTACTTC.

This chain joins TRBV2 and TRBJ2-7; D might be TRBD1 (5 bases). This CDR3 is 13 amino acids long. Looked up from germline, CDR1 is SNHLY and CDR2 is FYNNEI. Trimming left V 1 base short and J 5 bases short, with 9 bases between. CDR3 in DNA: TGTGCCAGCAGTGAAGAAAGGGGTGACGAGCAGTACTTC. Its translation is CASSEERGDEQYF.

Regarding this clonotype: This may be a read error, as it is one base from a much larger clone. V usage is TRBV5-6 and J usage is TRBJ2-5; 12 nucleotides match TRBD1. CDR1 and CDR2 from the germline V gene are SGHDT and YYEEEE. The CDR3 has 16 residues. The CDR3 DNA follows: TGTGCCAGCAGCACAAGGGACAGGGGGCGCGGAGAGTCCCAGTACTTC. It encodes CASSTRDRGRGESQYF.

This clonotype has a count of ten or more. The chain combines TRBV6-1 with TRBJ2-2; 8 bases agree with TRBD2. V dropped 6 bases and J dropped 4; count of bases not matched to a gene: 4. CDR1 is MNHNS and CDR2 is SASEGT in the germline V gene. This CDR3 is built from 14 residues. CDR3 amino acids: CASRELAVTGELFF. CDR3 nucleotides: TGTGCCAGCAGGGAACTAGCGGTCACCGGGGAGCTGTTTTTT.

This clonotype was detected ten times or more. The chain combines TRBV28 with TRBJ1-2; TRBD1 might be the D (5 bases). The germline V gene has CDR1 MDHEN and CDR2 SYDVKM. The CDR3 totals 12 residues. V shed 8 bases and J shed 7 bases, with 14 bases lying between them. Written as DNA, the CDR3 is TGTGCCAGCGGGGGGGGAGTTGCTGGCTACACCTTC. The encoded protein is CASGGGVAGYTF.

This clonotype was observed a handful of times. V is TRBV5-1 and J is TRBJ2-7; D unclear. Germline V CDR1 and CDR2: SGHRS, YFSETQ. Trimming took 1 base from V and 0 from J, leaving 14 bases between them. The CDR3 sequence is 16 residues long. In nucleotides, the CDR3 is TGCGCCAGCAGCTTGAATTTGAACCCGAGCTCCTACGAGCAGTACTTC. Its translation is CASSLNLNPSSYEQYF.

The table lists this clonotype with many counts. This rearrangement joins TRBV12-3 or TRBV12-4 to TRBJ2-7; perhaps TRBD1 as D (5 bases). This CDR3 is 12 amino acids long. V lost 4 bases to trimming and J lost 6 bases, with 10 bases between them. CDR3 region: CASSSQVSEQYF. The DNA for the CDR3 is TGTGCCAGCAGTTCACAGGTCTCCGAGCAGTACTTC.

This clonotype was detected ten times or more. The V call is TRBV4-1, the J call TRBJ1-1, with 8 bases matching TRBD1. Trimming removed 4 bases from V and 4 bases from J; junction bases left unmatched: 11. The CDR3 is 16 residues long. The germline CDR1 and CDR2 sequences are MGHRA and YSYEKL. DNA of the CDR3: TGCGCCAGCAGCCCAGGGGGCGCGGGGGGATTCACTGAAGCTTTCTTT. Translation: CASSPGGAGGFTEAFF.

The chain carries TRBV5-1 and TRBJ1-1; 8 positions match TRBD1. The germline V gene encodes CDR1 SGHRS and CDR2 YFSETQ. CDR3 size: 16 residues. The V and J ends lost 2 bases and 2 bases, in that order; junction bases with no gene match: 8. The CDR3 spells CASSFRTGSRNTEAFF. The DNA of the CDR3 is TGCGCCAGCAGCTTCCGGACAGGGTCCCGAAACACTGAAGCTTTCTTT.

The CDR3, as DNA: TGTGCCAGCAGCCAAAAGGACAGTAATGAAAAACTGTTTTTT. Translating gives CASSQKDSNEKLFF. This chain joins TRBV5-4 and TRBJ1-4; TRBD1 is a possible D gene (6 bases). With 4 bases removed from V and 4 bases from J, the gap between germline ends came to 11 bases. Germline CDR1 SGHNT, CDR2 YYREEE (reference sequence). CDR3 size: 14 residues.

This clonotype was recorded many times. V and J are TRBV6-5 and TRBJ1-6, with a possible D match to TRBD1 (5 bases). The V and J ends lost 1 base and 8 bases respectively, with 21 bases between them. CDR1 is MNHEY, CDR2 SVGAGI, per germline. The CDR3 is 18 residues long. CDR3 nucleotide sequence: TGTGCCAGCAGTTACTTTAACAGGCCTACCTTCCAATATTCACCCCTCCACTTT. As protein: CASSYFNRPTFQYSPLHF.

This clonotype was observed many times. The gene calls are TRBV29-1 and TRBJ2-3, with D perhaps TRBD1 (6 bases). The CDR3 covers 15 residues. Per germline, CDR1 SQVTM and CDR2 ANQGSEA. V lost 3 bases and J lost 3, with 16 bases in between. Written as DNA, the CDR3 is TGCAGCGTTGAGCGAGCAGGGGAAGGTACAGATACGCAGTATTTT. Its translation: CSVERAGEGTDTQYF.

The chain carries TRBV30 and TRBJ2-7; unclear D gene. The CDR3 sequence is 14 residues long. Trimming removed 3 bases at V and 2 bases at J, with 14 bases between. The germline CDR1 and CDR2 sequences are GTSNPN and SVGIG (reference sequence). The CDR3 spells CAWRGEVFTYEQYF. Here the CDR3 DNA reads TGTGCCTGGAGGGGTGAAGTTTTCACCTACGAGCAGTACTTC. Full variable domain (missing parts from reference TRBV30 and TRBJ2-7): SQTIHQWPATLVQPVGSPLSLECTVEGTSNPNLYWYRQAAGRGLQLLFYSVGIGQISSEVPQNLSASRPQDRQFILSSKKLLLSDSGFYLCAWRGEVFTYEQYFGPGTRLTVT.

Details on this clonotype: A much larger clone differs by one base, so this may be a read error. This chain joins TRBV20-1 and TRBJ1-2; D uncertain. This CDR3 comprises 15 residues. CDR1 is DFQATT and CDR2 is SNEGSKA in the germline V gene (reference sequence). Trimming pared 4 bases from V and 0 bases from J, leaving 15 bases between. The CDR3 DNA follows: TGCAGTGCTATAGACGGAAGTGGAGCTAACTATGGCTACACCTTC. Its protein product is CSAIDGSGANYGYTF.

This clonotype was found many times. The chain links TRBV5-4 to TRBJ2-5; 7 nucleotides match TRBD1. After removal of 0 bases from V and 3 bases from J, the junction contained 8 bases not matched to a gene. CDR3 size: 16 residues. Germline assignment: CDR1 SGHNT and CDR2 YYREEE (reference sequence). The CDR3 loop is CASSLGPGQLKETQYF. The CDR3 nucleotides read TGTGCCAGCAGCTTGGGGCCGGGACAGCTAAAAGAGACCCAGTACTTC.

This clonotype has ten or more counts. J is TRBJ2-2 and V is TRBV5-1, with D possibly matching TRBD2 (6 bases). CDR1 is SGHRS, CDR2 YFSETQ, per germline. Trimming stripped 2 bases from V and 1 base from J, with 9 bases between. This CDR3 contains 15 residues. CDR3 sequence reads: CASSFLEGNTGELFF. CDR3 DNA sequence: TGCGCCAGCAGCTTTCTGGAGGGGAACACCGGGGAGCTGTTTTTT.

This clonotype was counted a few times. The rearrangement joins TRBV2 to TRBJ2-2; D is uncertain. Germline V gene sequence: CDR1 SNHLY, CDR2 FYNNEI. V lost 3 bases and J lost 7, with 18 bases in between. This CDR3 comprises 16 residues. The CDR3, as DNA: TGTGCCAGCAGTGACATTCCGGCGATGGTTGGCGGGGAGCTGTTTTTT. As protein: CASSDIPAMVGGELFF. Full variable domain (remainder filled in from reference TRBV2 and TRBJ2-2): EPEVTQTPSHQVTQMGQEVILRCVPISNHLYFYWYRQILGQKVEFLVSFYNNEISEKSEIFDDQFSVERPDGSNFTLKIRSTKLEDSAMYFCASSDIPAMVGGELFFGEGSRLTVL.

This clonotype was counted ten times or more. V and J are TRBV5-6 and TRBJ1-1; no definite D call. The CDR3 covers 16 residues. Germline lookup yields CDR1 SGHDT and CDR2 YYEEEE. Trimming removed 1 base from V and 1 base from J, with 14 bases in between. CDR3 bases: TGTGCCAGCAGCTTGTTCCCTTTGGCTGAGAACACTGAAGCTTTCTTT. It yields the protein CASSLFPLAENTEAFF.

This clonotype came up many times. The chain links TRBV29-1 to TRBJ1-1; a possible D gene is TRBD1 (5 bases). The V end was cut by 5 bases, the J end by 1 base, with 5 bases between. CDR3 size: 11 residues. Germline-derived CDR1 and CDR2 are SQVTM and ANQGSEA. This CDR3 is CSVRGNTEAFF. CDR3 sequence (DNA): TGCAGCGTTAGGGGGAACACTGAAGCTTTCTTT.

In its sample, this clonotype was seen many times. The CDR3 DNA follows: TGTGCCAGCAGTCATCCCAGCCAGGACAGGGCCTACGAGCAGTACTTC. This codes for CASSHPSQDRAYEQYF. V gene TRBV7-9 combines with J gene TRBJ2-7, with 8 bases identical to TRBD1. The CDR3 spans 16 residues. V shed 6 bases and J 2 bases; nucleotides not matched to a gene: 12. Germline V gene lookup returns CDR1 SEHNR and CDR2 FQNEAQ (reference sequence).

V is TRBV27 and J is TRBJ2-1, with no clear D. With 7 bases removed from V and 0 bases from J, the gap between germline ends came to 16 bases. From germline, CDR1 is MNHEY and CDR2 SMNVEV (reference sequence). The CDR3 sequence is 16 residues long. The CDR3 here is CASTLRSHSSYNEQFF. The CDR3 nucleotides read TGTGCCAGCACCCTTCGCTCCCACAGCTCCTACAATGAGCAGTTCTTC.

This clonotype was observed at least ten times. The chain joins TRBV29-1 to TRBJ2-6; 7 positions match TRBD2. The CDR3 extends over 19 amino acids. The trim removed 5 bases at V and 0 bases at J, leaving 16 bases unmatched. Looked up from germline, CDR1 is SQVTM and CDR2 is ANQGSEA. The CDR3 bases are TGCAGCGTTCCCGTCCCCGGGACTACTTCCCACTCTGGGGCCAACGTCCTGACTTTC. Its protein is CSVPVPGTTSHSGANVLTF.

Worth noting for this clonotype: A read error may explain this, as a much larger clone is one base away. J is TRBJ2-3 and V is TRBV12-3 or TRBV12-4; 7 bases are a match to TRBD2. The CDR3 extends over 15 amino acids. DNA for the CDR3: TGTTCCAGCAGGCCAGAGCGGGAAGGCACAGATACGCAGTATTTT. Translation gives CSSRPEREGTDTQYF.

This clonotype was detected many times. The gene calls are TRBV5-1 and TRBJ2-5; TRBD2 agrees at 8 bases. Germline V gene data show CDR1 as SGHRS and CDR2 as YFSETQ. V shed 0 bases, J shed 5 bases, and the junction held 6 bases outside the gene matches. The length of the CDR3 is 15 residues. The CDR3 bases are TGCGCCAGCAGCTTGGAGCCGGGAGGGCCGGAGACCCAGTACTTC. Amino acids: CASSLEPGGPETQYF.